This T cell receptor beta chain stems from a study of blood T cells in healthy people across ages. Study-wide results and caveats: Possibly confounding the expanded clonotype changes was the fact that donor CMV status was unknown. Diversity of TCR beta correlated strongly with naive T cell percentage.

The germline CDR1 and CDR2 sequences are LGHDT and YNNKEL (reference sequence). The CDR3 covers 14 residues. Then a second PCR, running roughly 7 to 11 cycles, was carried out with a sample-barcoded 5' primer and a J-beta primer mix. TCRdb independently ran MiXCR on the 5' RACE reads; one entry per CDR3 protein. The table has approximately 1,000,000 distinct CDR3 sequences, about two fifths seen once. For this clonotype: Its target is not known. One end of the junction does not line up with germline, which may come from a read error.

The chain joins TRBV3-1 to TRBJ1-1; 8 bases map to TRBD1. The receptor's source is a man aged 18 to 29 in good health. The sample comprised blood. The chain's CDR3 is CAGSQDMGTGEAFF. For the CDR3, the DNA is TGTGCCGGCAGCCAAGATATGGGGACAGGAGAAGCTTTCTTT. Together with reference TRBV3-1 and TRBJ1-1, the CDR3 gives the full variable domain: DTAVSQTPKYLVTQMGNDKSIKCEQNLGHDTMYWYKQDSKKFLKIMFSYNNKELIINETVPNRFSPKSPDKAHLNLHINSLELGDSAVYFCAGSQDMGTGEAFFGQGTRLTVV.